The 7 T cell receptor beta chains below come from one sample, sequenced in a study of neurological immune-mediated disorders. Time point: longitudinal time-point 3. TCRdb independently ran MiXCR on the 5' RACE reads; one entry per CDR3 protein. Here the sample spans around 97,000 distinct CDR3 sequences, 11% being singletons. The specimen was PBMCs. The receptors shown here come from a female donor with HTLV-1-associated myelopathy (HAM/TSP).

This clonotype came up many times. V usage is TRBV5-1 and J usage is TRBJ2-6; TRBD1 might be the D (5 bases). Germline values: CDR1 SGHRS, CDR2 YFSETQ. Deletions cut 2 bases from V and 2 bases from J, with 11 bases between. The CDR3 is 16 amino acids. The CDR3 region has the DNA TGCGCCAGCAGCTTAAATCAGGGAACTGGGGCCAACGTCCTGACTTTC. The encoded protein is CASSLNQGTGANVLTF.

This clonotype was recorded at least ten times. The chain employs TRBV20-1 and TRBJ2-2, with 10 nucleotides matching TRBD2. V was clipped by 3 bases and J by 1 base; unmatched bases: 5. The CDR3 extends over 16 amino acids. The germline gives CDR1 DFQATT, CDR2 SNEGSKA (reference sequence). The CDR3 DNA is TGCAGTGCTAGGCCTAGCGGGGGCCGGAACACCGGGGAGCTGTTTTTT. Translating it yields CSARPSGGRNTGELFF.

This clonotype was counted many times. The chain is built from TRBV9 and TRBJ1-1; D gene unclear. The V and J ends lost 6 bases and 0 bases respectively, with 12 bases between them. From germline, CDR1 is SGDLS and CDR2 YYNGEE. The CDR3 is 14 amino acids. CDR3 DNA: TGTGCCAGCACCCGGGGAAGCCTGAACACTGAAGCTTTCTTT. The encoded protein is CASTRGSLNTEAFF.

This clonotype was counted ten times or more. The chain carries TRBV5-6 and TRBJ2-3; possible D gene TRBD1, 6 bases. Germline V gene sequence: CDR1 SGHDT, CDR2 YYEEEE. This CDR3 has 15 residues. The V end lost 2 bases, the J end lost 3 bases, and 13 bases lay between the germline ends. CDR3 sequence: CASSLGQRRTDTQYF. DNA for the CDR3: TGTGCCAGCAGCTTAGGACAGCGCCGGACAGATACGCAGTATTTT.

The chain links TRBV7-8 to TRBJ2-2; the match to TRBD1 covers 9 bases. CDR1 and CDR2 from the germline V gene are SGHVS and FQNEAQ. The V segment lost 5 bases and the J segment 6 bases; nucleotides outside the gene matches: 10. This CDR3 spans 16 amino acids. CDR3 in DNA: TGTGCCAGCAGCAAAGGACAGGGGAATATTCCCGGGGAGCTGTTTTTT. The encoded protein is CASSKGQGNIPGELFF.

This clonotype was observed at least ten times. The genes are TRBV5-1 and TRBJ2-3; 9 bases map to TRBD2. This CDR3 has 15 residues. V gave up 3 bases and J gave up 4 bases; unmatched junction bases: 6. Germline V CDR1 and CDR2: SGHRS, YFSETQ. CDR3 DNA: TGCGCCAGCAGCTATAGCGGGAGTTCGCCAGATACGCAGTATTTT. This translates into CASSYSGSSPDTQYF.

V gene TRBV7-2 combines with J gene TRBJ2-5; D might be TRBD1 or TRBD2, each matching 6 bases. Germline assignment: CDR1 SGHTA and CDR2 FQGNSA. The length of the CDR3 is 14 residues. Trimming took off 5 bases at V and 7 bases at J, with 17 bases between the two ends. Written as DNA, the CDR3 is TGTGCCAGCAGCGCCGTGATAGAGGGGGGGACCCAGTACTTC. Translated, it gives CASSAVIEGGTQYF. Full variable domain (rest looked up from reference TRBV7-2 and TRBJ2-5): GAGVSQSPSNKVTEKGKDVELRCDPISGHTALYWYRQSLGQGLEFLIYFQGNSAPDKSGLPSDRFSAERTGGSVSTLTIQRTQQEDSAVYLCASSAVIEGGTQYFGPGTRLLVL.